What follows are 32 T cell receptor beta chains derived from one specimen sequenced in a study of shared clonotypes between healthy human individuals. Generated by immunoSEQ multiplex PCR, the TCRdb table keeps only in-frame clones and is missing some. The table has 75,000 to 100,000 clones, roughly 50% seen once. The sequenced material came from PBMCs. These receptors came from a middle-aged woman in good health. Some clones in this sample may be carry-over from other donors' samples.

This clone was recorded at least ten times. The rearrangement uses TRBV27 and TRBJ2-1; 9 bases align to TRBD1. Germline CDR1 reads MNHEY; CDR2 reads SMNVEV (reference sequence). J lost 3 bases, V lost 3 bases, and 3 bases had no gene match. This CDR3 has 15 amino acids. CDR3 amino acids: CASSLDRGGYNEQFF. The CDR3 DNA sequence: TGTGCCAGCAGTTTGGACAGGGGTGGCTACAATGAGCAGTTCTTC.

This clone was observed many times. The chain uses TRBV7-9 and TRBJ2-1; no clear D. Germline V gene sequence: CDR1 SEHNR, CDR2 FQNEAQ (reference sequence). V gave up 5 bases and J gave up 0 bases, with 11 bases separating them. The CDR3 loop spans 15 amino acids. The CDR3 nucleotides are TGTGCCAGCAGCCAAGAGGCGAGCTCCTACAATGAGCAGTTCTTC. Protein product: CASSQEASSYNEQFF.

The V gene is TRBV29-1, the J gene TRBJ2-5; perhaps TRBD2 as D (5 bases). Trimming took 6 bases from V and 5 from J, leaving 13 bases between them. The CDR3 runs 12 residues. Germline CDR1 reads SQVTM; CDR2 reads ANQGSEA. This chain's CDR3 is CSVRTPGETQYF. In DNA form, the CDR3 reads TGCAGCGTGAGGACCCCGGGGGAGACCCAGTACTTC.

This clone was seen repeatedly, ten times or more. V and J are TRBV28 and TRBJ2-3; TRBD2 aligns across 7 bases. From germline, CDR1 is MDHEN and CDR2 SYDVKM. The length of the CDR3 is 16 residues. Trimming cost V 1 base and J 4 bases; bases outside gene matches: 8. CDR3 amino acids: CASSLSRAGSADTQYF. CDR3 DNA: TGTGCCAGCAGTTTATCGCGAGCGGGATCCGCAGATACGCAGTATTTT.

CDR3 region: CSVAQRLAGAYEQYF. Here the CDR3 DNA reads TGCAGCGTTGCCCAGAGACTAGCGGGGGCCTACGAGCAGTACTTC. V is TRBV29-1 and J is TRBJ2-7; 12 bases agree with TRBD2. The germline V gene encodes CDR1 SQVTM and CDR2 ANQGSEA. There are 15 residues in the CDR3. J was trimmed by 2 bases and V by 4 bases; bases with no gene match: 6.

Notes on this clone: An end of the junction differs from the germline gene, which may be a read error. The same CDR3 arises from other DNA sequences in this sample as well. The chain employs TRBV7-8 and TRBJ2-1; TRBD2 matches 8 bases. Germline CDR1 is SGHVS and CDR2 is FQNEAQ. The CDR3 consists of 16 residues. The DNA for the CDR3 is TGTGCCAGCAGTTTAGAACTAGCGGTAACATACAATGAGCAGTTCTTC. Its translation: CASSLELAVTYNEQFF.

With respect to this clone: This likely traces to a read error, being one base from a far larger clone. The CDR3 here is CASSQEEGGTGELSF. Here the CDR3 DNA reads TGTGCCAGCAGCCAAGAAGAAGGGGGCACCGGGGAGCTGTCTTTT. The chain joins TRBV7-3 to TRBJ2-2, with 7 bases matching TRBD1. The CDR3 sequence is 15 residues long. Germline lookup yields CDR1 SGHTA and CDR2 FQGTGA.

The rearrangement uses TRBV5-1 and TRBJ1-4; weak D call: TRBD1 (5 bases). CDR1 and CDR2 from the germline V gene are SGHRS and YFSETQ. This CDR3 contains 16 residues. V lost 1 base and J 5 bases, leaving 15 bases between the germline ends. The CDR3 nucleotides read TGCGCCAGCAGCTTGAGTTCCGGGACGTGGAATGAAAAACTGTTTTTT. It is translated as CASSLSSGTWNEKLFF.

The CDR3 bases are TGTGCCAGCAGCCCTGGACTAGCGGGAGCCACAGATACGCAGTATTTT. Encoded protein: CASSPGLAGATDTQYF. The rearrangement links TRBV4-2 to TRBJ2-3; 13 nucleotides match TRBD2. The CDR3 consists of 16 residues. Germline V gives CDR1 LGHNA, CDR2 YNFKEQ. Trimming at V came to 4 bases and at J to 2 bases, leaving 3 bases not matched to a gene.

This clone has at least ten counts. The rearrangement uses TRBV28 and TRBJ2-7; D gene unclear. Germline assignment: CDR1 MDHEN and CDR2 SYDVKM. The CDR3 runs 13 residues. Trimming took off 6 bases at V and 3 bases at J, with 12 bases between the two ends. CDR3 region: CASRAPDNYEQYF. The CDR3 DNA sequence: TGTGCCAGCAGAGCGCCAGATAACTACGAGCAGTACTTC.

This clone showed up many times. The chain carries TRBV6-1 and TRBJ1-5; unclear D gene. CDR3 size: 13 residues. Germline assignment: CDR1 MNHNS and CDR2 SASEGT. V lost 3 bases, J lost 4 bases, and 7 bases lay in between. CDR3 DNA sequence: TGTGCCAGCAGTGACTGGGAGAATCAGCCCCAGCATTTT. It translates to CASSDWENQPQHF.

This clone has a count of ten or more. The chain couples TRBV9 to TRBJ2-7; D gene uncertain. Trimming shortened V by 0 bases and J by 2 bases, and 9 bases separated the two germline ends. The CDR3 has 14 residues. Germline V gives CDR1 SGDLS, CDR2 YYNGEE. Written as DNA, the CDR3 is TGTGCCAGCAGCGTAGGTGGTCTTCCCTACGAGCAGTACTTC. The encoded protein is CASSVGGLPYEQYF. Combining the CDR3 with reference TRBV9 and TRBJ2-7 gives the whole variable domain DSGVTQTPKHLITATGQRVTLRCSPRSGDLSVYWYQQSLDQGLQFLIQYYNGEERAKGNILERFSAQQFPDLHSELNLSSLELGDSALYFCASSVGGLPYEQYFGPGTRLTVT.

This clone has ten or more counts. The gene calls are TRBV4-3 and TRBJ2-2, with D perhaps TRBD2 (5 bases). CDR1 is LGHNA, CDR2 YSLEER, per germline. V shed 1 base and J shed 2 bases, with 5 bases lying between them. This CDR3 spans 14 amino acids. The CDR3 reads CASSQGTNTGELFF. The CDR3 nucleotides read TGCGCCAGCAGCCAAGGGACTAACACCGGGGAGCTGTTTTTT.

This clone was counted ten times or more. The rearrangement joins TRBV5-1 to TRBJ1-4, with D unclear. CDR3 length: 12 amino acids. CDR1 SGHRS and CDR2 YFSETQ come from the germline V gene. The V gene lost 7 bases and the J gene lost 5 bases, with 9 bases spanning the gap. The CDR3 reads CASGLSNEKLFF. The CDR3 DNA reads TGCGCCAGCGGCCTCTCAAATGAAAAACTGTTTTTT.

This clone was counted many times. The gene calls are TRBV27 and TRBJ2-3; D perhaps matches TRBD2 (6 bases). V lost 4 bases and J lost 6, with 20 bases in between. CDR1 is MNHEY, CDR2 SMNVEV, per germline (reference sequence). CDR3 length: 16 amino acids. The CDR3 protein is CASSCPQAGSTDTQYF. CDR3 coding DNA: TGTGCCAGCAGTTGCCCCCAGGCGGGATCGACGGATACGCAGTATTTT.

The chain is built from TRBV4-3 and TRBJ2-3; D is tentatively TRBD1 or TRBD2 (5 bases each). Germline V gene sequence: CDR1 LGHNA, CDR2 YSLEER. Trimming stripped 1 base from V and 1 base from J, with 12 bases between. The CDR3 is 16 residues long. CDR3 DNA sequence: TGCGCCAGCAGCCAAGGGCTGGGGGTTGGCACAGATACGCAGTATTTT. This translates into CASSQGLGVGTDTQYF.

Of note for this clone: A much more abundant neighbour one base away suggests this may be a read error. This specimen includes other DNA sequences encoding the same CDR3. The chain couples TRBV7-3 to TRBJ2-1; no firm D call. This CDR3 contains 14 residues. From germline, CDR1 is SGHTA and CDR2 FQGTGA. This CDR3 is CASSLVLTDNEQFF. Here the CDR3 DNA reads TGCGCCAGCAGCTTAGTACTAACCGACAATGAGCAGTTCTTC. Drawing the rest from reference TRBV7-3 and TRBJ2-1, the complete variable domain is GAGVSQTPSNKVTEKGKYVELRCDPISGHTALYWYRQSLGQGPEFLIYFQGTGAADDSGLPNDRFFAVRPEGSVSTLKIQRTERGDSAVYLCASSLVLTDNEQFFGPGTRLTVL.

The J gene is TRBJ2-5, the V gene TRBV5-1; possible D gene TRBD1, 5 bases. Near its end, the DNA agrees better with TRBJ2-7, so the J call may be wrong. This CDR3 spans 14 amino acids. Germline V lookup: CDR1 SGHRS, CDR2 YFSETQ. CDR3 region: CASSADTVQYEQYF. The CDR3 nucleotides are TGCGCCAGCAGCGCGGACACGGTCCAGTACGAGCAGTACTTC.

In regard to this clone: This likely came from a read error, as a far larger clone is one base away. The V and J genes are TRBV6-1 and TRBJ2-1; 7 bases agree with TRBD2. The germline CDR1 and CDR2 sequences are MNHNS and SASEGT. The V and J ends lost 4 bases and 4 bases, in that order; junction bases with no gene match: 7. CDR3 length: 15 amino acids. The CDR3 DNA is TGTGCCAGCAGTGGGGAGGGATCAGGGTACAATGAGCAGTTCTTC. Protein sequence: CASSGEGSGYNEQFF.

Ten or more counts support this clone. This sequence joins TRBV4-3 and TRBJ2-7; TRBD2 aligns across 7 bases. Per the germline V gene, CDR1 is LGHNA and CDR2 is YSLEER. The CDR3 covers 15 residues. V shed 2 bases, J shed 1 base, and the junction held 5 bases outside the gene matches. CDR3 sequence reads: CASSQQAGWSYEQYF. In DNA, the CDR3 is TGCGCCAGCAGCCAACAAGCGGGATGGTCCTACGAGCAGTACTTC.

The V gene is TRBV18, the J gene TRBJ1-1, with 8 bases fitting TRBD1. The CDR3 length is 13 residues. V lost 5 bases, J lost 4 bases, and 3 bases stayed unmatched. Germline V CDR1 and CDR2: KGHSH, LQKENI. The CDR3 reads CASSFDRGTEAFF. The CDR3 DNA sequence: TGTGCCAGCTCATTTGACAGGGGCACTGAAGCTTTCTTT.

The table lists this clone with a few counts. The CDR3 DNA follows: TGTGCCAGCAGCGGGTCTGGGGCCAACGTCCTGACTTTC. Protein product: CASSGSGANVLTF. This chain joins TRBV27 and TRBJ2-6, with no clear D. Deletions cut 6 bases from V and 1 base from J, with 4 bases between. CDR3 length: 13 residues. The germline V gene encodes CDR1 MNHEY and CDR2 SMNVEV (reference sequence).

V gene TRBV9 combines with J gene TRBJ2-1; D is unresolved. Germline loops: CDR1 SGDLS, CDR2 YYNGEE. V was pared by 0 bases and J by 10 bases, with 11 bases between. This CDR3 is built from 13 residues. This CDR3 is CASSVGDLGEQFF. The DNA for the CDR3 is TGTGCCAGCAGCGTAGGGGATCTTGGGGAGCAGTTCTTC. The whole variable domain, remainder taken from reference TRBV9 and TRBJ2-1, is DSGVTQTPKHLITATGQRVTLRCSPRSGDLSVYWYQQSLDQGLQFLIQYYNGEERAKGNILERFSAQQFPDLHSELNLSSLELGDSALYFCASSVGDLGEQFFGPGTRLTVL.

The rearrangement joins TRBV13 to TRBJ2-3; the match to TRBD2 covers 11 bases. CDR1 and CDR2 (germline): PRHDT, FYEKMQ (reference sequence). The CDR3 has 17 residues. J was trimmed by 4 bases and V by 1 base; bases with no gene match: 7. CDR3 nucleotides: TGTGCCAGCAGCTTAGACCCGACTAGCGGGAAATCAGATACGCAGTATTTT. Encoded protein: CASSLDPTSGKSDTQYF.

CDR3 region: CASRRDGSSYNEQFF. The CDR3, as DNA: TGTGCCAGCAGGAGGGACGGTAGCTCCTACAATGAGCAGTTCTTC. The chain joins TRBV2 to TRBJ2-1; TRBD1 or TRBD2 may be the D gene (5 bases each). V lost 6 bases and J 0 bases, leaving 12 bases between the germline ends. This CDR3 contains 15 residues. CDR1 is SNHLY, CDR2 FYNNEI, per germline.

This clone was seen more than once but under ten times. V is TRBV30 and J is TRBJ2-7, with 14 nucleotides matching TRBD2. There are 16 residues in the CDR3. With V trimmed by 0 bases and J by 0 bases, 1 base remained unmatched. Germline CDR1 is GTSNPN and CDR2 is SVGIG (reference sequence). The CDR3, as DNA: TGTGCCTGGAGTGTGGGGACTAGCGGGAGCTCCTACGAGCAGTACTTC. Its translation: CAWSVGTSGSSYEQYF.

The rearrangement uses TRBV30 and TRBJ2-3; 8 bases line up with TRBD2. CDR3 size: 14 residues. V gave up 0 bases and J gave up 5 bases; unmatched junction bases: 4. Germline loops: CDR1 GTSNPN, CDR2 SVGIG (reference sequence). CDR3 DNA: TGTGCCTGGAGTGTATTGCGGGAGGTAGATACGCAGTATTTT. Translating gives CAWSVLREVDTQYF.

A few counts support this clone. This chain joins TRBV7-8 and TRBJ2-5, with a weak D call TRBD1 (5 bases). The CDR3 is made up of 14 amino acids. Trimming cost V 5 bases and J 0 bases, with 10 bases left between them. The V gene's germline CDR1 is SGHVS and CDR2 FQNEAQ. CDR3 loop: CASSPTGNQETQYF. CDR3 nucleotide sequence: TGTGCCAGCAGCCCCACAGGAAACCAAGAGACCCAGTACTTC.

The rearrangement joins TRBV2 to TRBJ2-7, with a tentative D call TRBD2 (6 bases). Germline-derived CDR1 and CDR2 are SNHLY and FYNNEI. This CDR3 spans 14 amino acids. Deletions cut 6 bases from V and 6 bases from J, with 18 bases between. The CDR3 DNA reads TGTGCCAGCAGCACATTAGGACTATTCGGCGAGCAGTACTTC. It translates to CASSTLGLFGEQYF.

This clone was picked up a small number of times. The chain has TRBV5-5 and TRBJ1-2; tentative D call: TRBD1 (5 bases). V lost 2 bases to trimming and J lost 4 bases, with 18 bases between them. The CDR3 contains 16 residues. Germline V gene sequence: CDR1 SGHKS, CDR2 YYEKEE (reference sequence). CDR3 sequence reads: CASSFAVGARGYGYTF. The CDR3 DNA sequence: TGTGCCAGCAGCTTTGCGGTCGGGGCGCGGGGCTATGGCTACACCTTC.

DNA of the CDR3: TGTGCCAGCAGTTTTCTCGGACAGGGTACATACGAGCAGTACTTC. As protein: CASSFLGQGTYEQYF. The genes are TRBV27 and TRBJ2-7; the match to TRBD1 covers 8 bases. This CDR3 region has 15 residues. Losses at the gene ends were 3 bases for V and 4 bases for J; bases not matched to a gene: 8. Per germline, CDR1 MNHEY and CDR2 SMNVEV (reference sequence).

There are many counts of this clone. Other nucleotide sequences from this sample produce the same CDR3. The chain is built from TRBV5-1 and TRBJ2-2; TRBD1 aligns across 8 bases. CDR1 is SGHRS, CDR2 YFSETQ, per germline. The CDR3 is 17 residues long. With 4 bases clipped from V and 6 bases from J, the junction kept 14 bases outside the gene matches. The CDR3 DNA reads as TGCGCCAGCAGCCCAGGACCTCAGGGGGCTGGGGCCGGGGAGCTGTTTTTT. Residues: CASSPGPQGAGAGELFF.